This T cell receptor beta chain was identified in a study of blood T cell repertoires in COVID-19. About the study: Spain, Italy and the United States supplied samples that represented acute and convalescent COVID-19. The analysed material was cDNA or gDNA that came from T cells, B-cell-depleted T cells, or PBMCs.

Original data processing: Nucleated cell number was recorded as an estimate derived from reference gene primer amplification. Libraries were prepared by immunoSEQ multiplex PCR; TCRdb keeps only in-frame clonotypes and omits some of them. The V and J calls and clone size were taken over from that table, and D and trimming were inferred from the DNA. The table has approximately 230,000 clones, around nine tenths seen once; the top ten hold under 4%. V shed 4 bases and J shed 4 bases, with 10 bases lying between them. The CDR3 runs 14 residues. Germline-derived CDR1 and CDR2 are KGHDR and SFDVKD. Sequencing input: peripheral blood. The gene calls are TRBV24-1 and TRBJ1-5, with no clear D. The sequence came from a young man with active or convalescent COVID-19. CDR3 loop: CATSDLTGNQPQHF. The CDR3 DNA reads as TGTGCCACCAGTGACCTGACGGGAAATCAGCCCCAGCATTTT.